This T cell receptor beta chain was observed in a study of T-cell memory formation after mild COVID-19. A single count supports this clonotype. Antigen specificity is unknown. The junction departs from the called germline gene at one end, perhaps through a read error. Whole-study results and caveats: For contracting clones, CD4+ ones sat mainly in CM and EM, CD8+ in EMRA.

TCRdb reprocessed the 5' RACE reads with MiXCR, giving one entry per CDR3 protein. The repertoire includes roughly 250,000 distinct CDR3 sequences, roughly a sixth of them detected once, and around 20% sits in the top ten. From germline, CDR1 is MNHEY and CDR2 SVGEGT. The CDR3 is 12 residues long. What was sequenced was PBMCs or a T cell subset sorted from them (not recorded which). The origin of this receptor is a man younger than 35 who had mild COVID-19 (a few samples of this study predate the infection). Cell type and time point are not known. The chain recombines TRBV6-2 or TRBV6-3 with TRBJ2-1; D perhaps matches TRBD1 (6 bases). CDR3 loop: CASINRVDEQLF. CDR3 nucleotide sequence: TGTGCCAGCATCAACAGGGTGGATGAGCAGCTCTTC.